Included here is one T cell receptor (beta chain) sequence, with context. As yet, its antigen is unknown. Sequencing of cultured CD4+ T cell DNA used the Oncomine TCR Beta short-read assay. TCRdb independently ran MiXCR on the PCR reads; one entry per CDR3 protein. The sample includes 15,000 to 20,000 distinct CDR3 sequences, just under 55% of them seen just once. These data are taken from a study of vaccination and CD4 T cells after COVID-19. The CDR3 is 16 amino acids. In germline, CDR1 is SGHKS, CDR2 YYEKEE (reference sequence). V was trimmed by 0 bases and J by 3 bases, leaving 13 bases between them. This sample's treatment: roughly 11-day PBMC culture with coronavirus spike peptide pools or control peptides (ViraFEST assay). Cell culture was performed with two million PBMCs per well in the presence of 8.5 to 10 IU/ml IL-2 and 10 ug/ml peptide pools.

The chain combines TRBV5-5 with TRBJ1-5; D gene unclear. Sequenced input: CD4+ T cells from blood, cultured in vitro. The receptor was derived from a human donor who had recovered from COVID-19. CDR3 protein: CASSLGWQLNNQPQHF. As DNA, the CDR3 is TGTGCCAGCAGCTTGGGTTGGCAGCTTAACAATCAGCCCCAGCATTTT.